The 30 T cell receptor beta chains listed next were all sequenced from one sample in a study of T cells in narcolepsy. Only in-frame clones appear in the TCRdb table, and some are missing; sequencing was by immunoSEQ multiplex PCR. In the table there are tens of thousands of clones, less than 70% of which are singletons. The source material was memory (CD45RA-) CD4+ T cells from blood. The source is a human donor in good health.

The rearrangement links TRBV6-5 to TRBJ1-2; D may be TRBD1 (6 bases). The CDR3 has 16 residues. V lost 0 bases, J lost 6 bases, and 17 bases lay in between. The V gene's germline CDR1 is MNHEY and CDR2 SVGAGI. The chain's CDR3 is CASSYSSPGGPHGYTF. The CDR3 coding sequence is TGTGCCAGCAGTTACTCGAGTCCTGGGGGCCCCCATGGCTACACCTTC.

CDR3 in amino acids: CASSSRPGNYGYTF. The CDR3 DNA follows: TGCGCCAGCAGCAGCCGCCCGGGCAACTATGGCTACACCTTC. This rearrangement joins TRBV5-1 to TRBJ1-2; D unclear. Trimming took off 4 bases at V and 2 bases at J, with 12 bases between the two ends. Germline CDR1 and CDR2: SGHRS and YFSETQ. The CDR3 is made up of 14 amino acids.

This chain's CDR3 is CATSRDQGGYTF. CDR3 in DNA: TGTGCCACCAGCAGAGACCAGGGCGGCTACACCTTC. The J gene is TRBJ1-2, the V gene TRBV15; weak D call: TRBD1 (5 bases). V was cut by 0 bases and J by 8 bases, with 7 bases left in between. Germline CDR1 and CDR2: LNHNV and YYDKDF (reference sequence). This CDR3 contains 12 residues.

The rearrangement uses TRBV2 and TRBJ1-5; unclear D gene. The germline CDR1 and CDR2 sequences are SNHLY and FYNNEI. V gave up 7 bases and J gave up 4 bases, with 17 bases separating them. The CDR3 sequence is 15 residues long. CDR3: CASNEVPGPNQPQHF. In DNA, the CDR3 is TGTGCCAGCAACGAGGTACCCGGCCCAAATCAGCCCCAGCATTTT.

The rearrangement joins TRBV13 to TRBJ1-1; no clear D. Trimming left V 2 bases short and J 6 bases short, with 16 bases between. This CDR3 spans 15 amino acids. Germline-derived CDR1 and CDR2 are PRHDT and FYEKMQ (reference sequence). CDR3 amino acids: CASSLSPPGYAEAFF. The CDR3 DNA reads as TGTGCCAGCAGCTTAAGCCCTCCGGGTTATGCTGAAGCTTTCTTT.

This CDR3 is CASSQVQGTSNTF. The CDR3 region has the DNA TGCGCCAGCAGCCAAGTCCAGGGAACTAGTAACACCTTC. This sequence joins TRBV4-1 and TRBJ1-2, with D perhaps matching TRBD1 (5 bases). The V and J ends lost 1 base and 12 bases respectively, with 15 bases between them. The CDR3 runs to 13 residues. Germline-derived CDR1 and CDR2 are MGHRA and YSYEKL.

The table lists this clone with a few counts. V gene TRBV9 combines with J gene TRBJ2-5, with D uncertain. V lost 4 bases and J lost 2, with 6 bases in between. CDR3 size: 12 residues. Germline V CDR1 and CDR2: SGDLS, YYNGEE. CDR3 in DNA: TGTGCCAGCAGCAAGAATCAAGAGACCCAGTACTTC. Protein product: CASSKNQETQYF.

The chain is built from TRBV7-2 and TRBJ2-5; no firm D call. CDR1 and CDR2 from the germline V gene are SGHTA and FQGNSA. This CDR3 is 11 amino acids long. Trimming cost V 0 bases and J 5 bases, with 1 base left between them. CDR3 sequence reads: CASSLAETQYF. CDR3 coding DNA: TGTGCCAGCAGCTTAGCGGAGACCCAGTACTTC.

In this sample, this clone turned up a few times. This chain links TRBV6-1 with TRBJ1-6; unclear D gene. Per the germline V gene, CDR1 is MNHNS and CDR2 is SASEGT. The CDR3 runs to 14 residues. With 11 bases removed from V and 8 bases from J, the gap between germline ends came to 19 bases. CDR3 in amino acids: CAVESVEVHSPLHF. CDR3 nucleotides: TGTGCCGTCGAATCTGTGGAGGTTCATTCACCCCTCCACTTT.

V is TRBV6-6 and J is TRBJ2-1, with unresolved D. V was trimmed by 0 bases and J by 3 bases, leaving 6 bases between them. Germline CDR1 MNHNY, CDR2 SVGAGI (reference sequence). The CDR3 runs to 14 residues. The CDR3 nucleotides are TGTGCCAGCAGTTACTCGATGGTCTACAATGAGCAGTTCTTC. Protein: CASSYSMVYNEQFF.

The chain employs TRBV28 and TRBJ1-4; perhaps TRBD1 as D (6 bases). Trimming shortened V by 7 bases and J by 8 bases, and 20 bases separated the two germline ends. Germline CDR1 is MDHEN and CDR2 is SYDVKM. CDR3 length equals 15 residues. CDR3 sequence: CASTLQPGGGEKLFF. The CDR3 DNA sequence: TGTGCCAGCACCCTTCAGCCGGGGGGCGGCGAAAAACTGTTTTTT.

CDR3 bases: TGTGCCAGCAGTTTTGGCATCCAGGGAACTGAAGCTTTCTTT. Protein: CASSFGIQGTEAFF. The V gene is TRBV6-6, the J gene TRBJ1-1; D is possibly TRBD1 (5 bases). Trimming pared 4 bases from V and 5 bases from J, leaving 14 bases between. The CDR3 covers 14 residues. Per germline, CDR1 MNHNY and CDR2 SVGAGI (reference sequence).

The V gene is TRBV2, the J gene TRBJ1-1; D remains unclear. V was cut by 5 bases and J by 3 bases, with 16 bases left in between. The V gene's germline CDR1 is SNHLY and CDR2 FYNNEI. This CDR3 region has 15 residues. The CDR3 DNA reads TGTGCCAGCAGTCTTGGTCGGACTCTCGACACTGAAGCTTTCTTT. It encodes CASSLGRTLDTEAFF. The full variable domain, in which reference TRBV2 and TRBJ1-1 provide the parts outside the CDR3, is EPEVTQTPSHQVTQMGQEVILRCVPISNHLYFYWYRQILGQKVEFLVSFYNNEISEKSEIFDDQFSVERPDGSNFTLKIRSTKLEDSAMYFCASSLGRTLDTEAFFGQGTRLTVV.

In DNA form, the CDR3 reads TGTGCCAGTAGCGGGACAGTTGGCAACTATGGCTACACCTTC. Residues: CASSGTVGNYGYTF. The chain links TRBV19 to TRBJ1-2, with TRBD1 identical over 7 bases. Germline assignment: CDR1 LNHDA and CDR2 SQIVND (reference sequence). J gave up 2 bases and V 6 bases, and 6 bases lay outside the gene matches. The CDR3 has 14 residues.

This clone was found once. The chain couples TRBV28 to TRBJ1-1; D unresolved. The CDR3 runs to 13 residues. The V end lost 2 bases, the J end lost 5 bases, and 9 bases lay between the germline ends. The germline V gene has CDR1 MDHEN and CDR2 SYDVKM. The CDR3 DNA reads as TGTGCCAGCAGTTTAAGGGCTTGGACTGAAGCTTTCTTT. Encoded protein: CASSLRAWTEAFF.

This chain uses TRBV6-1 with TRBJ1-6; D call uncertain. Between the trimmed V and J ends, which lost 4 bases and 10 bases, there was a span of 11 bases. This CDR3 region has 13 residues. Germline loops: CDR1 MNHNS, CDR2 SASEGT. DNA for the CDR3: TGTGCCAGCAGTGGCGGGAGGTGGTCACCCCTCCACTTT. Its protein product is CASSGGRWSPLHF.

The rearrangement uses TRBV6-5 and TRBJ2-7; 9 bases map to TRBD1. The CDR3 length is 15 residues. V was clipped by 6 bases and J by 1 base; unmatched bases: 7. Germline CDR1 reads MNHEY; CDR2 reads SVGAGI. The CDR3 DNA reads TGTGCCAGCAGGGCGGGACAGGGTCAATCCTACGAGCAGTACTTC. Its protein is CASRAGQGQSYEQYF.

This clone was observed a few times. Here the CDR3 reads CASSQDGGPVGDTNEKLFF. DNA of the CDR3: TGCGCCAGCAGCCAAGATGGAGGTCCCGTAGGCGACACTAATGAAAAACTGTTTTTT. The rearrangement links TRBV4-1 to TRBJ1-4, with no clear D. This CDR3 region has 19 residues. Germline values: CDR1 MGHRA, CDR2 YSYEKL. V was clipped by 0 bases and J by 2 bases, with 19 bases between them.

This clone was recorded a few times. This chain's CDR3 is CATSPRGSLLSTDTQYF. DNA of the CDR3: TGTGCCACCAGCCCCCGGGGCAGCCTCCTTAGCACAGATACGCAGTATTTT. The rearrangement uses TRBV15 and TRBJ2-3; possibly TRBD1 or TRBD2 for D (5 bases each). The germline V gene encodes CDR1 LNHNV and CDR2 YYDKDF (reference sequence). The CDR3 runs to 17 residues. With 5 bases removed from V and 0 bases from J, the gap between germline ends came to 18 bases. The full variable domain, with the rest looked up from reference TRBV15 and TRBJ2-3, is DAMVIQNPRYQVTQFGKPVTLSCSQTLNHNVMYWYQQKSSQAPKLLFHYYDKDFNNEADTPDNFQSRRPNTSFCFLDIRSPGLGDTAMYLCATSPRGSLLSTDTQYFGPGTRLTVL.

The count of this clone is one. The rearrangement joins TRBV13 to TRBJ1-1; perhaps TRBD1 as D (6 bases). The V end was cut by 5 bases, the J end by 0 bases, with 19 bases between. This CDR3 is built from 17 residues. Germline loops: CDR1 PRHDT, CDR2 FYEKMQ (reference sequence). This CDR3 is CASSPSWTASVNTEAFF. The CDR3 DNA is TGTGCCAGCAGCCCCTCTTGGACAGCCAGCGTGAACACTGAAGCTTTCTTT.

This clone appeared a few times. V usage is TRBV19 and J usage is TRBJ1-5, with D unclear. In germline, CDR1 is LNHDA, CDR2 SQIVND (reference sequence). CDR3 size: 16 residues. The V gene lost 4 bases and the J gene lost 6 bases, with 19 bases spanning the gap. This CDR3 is CASSTRSVQLSQPQHF. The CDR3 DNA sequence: TGTGCCAGTAGTACCAGGTCGGTACAGCTCAGTCAGCCCCAGCATTTT. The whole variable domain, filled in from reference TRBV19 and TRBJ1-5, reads DGGITQSPKYLFRKEGQNVTLSCEQNLNHDAMYWYRQDPGQGLRLIYYSQIVNDFQKGDIAEGYSVSREKKESFPLTVTSAQKNPTAFYLCASSTRSVQLSQPQHFGDGTRLSIL.

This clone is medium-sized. CDR3: CASSLLGHFGYTF. CDR3 bases: TGTGCCAGCAGTCTCCTGGGACACTTCGGCTACACCTTC. The genes are TRBV6-1 and TRBJ1-2; tentative D call: TRBD1 (6 bases). The CDR3 is 13 residues long. Trimming left V 5 bases short and J 8 bases short, with 15 bases between. The germline V gene has CDR1 MNHNS and CDR2 SASEGT.

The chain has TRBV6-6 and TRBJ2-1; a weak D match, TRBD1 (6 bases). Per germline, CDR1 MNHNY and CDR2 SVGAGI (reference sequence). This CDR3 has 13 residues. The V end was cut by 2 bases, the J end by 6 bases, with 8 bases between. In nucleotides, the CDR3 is TGTGCCAGCAGTTACAGGGACACCAATGAGCAGTTCTTC. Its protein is CASSYRDTNEQFF.

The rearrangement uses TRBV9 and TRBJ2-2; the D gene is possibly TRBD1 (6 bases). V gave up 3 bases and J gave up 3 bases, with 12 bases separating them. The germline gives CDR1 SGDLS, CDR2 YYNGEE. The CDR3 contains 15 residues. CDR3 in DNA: TGTGCCAGCAGCGAGCAGGGGTTAGACACCGGGGAGCTGTTTTTT. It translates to CASSEQGLDTGELFF.

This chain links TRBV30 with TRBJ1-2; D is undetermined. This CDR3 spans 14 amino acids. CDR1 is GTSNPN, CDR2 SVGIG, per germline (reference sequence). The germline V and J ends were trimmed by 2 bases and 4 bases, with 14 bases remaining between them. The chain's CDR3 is CAWSPPRTFYGYTF. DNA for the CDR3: TGTGCCTGGAGTCCCCCGAGGACTTTCTATGGCTACACCTTC.

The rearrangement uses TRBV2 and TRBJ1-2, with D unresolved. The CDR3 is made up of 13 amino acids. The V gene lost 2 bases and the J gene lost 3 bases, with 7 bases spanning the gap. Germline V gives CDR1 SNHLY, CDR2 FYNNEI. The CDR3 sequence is CASSETVHYGYTF. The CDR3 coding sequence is TGTGCCAGCAGTGAAACGGTTCACTATGGCTACACCTTC.

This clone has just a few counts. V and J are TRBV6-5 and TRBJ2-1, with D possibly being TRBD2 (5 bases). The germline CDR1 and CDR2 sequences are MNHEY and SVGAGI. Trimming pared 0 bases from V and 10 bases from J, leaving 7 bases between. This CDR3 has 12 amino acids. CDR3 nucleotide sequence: TGTGCCAGCAGTTACTCTAGAGGGGAGCAGTTCTTC. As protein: CASSYSRGEQFF.

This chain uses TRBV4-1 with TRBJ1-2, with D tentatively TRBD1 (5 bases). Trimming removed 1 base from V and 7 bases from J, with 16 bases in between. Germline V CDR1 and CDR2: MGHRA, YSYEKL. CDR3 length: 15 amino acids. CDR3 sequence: CASSQGGQGGSGYTF. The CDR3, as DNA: TGCGCCAGCAGCCAAGGAGGGCAGGGAGGGTCTGGCTACACCTTC.

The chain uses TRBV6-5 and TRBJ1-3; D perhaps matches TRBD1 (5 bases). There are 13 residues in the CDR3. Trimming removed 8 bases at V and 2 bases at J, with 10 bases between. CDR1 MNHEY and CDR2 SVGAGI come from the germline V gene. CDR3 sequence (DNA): TGTGCCAGCGGGGGTCTGGCTGGAAACACCATATATTTT. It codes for CASGGLAGNTIYF.

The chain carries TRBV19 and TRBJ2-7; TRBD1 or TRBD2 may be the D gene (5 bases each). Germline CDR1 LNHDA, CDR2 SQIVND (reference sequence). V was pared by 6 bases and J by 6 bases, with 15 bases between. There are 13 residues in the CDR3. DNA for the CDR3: TGTGCCAGTAGCTCCCTTGGGGGTGGCGAGCAGTACTTC. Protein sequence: CASSSLGGGEQYF.